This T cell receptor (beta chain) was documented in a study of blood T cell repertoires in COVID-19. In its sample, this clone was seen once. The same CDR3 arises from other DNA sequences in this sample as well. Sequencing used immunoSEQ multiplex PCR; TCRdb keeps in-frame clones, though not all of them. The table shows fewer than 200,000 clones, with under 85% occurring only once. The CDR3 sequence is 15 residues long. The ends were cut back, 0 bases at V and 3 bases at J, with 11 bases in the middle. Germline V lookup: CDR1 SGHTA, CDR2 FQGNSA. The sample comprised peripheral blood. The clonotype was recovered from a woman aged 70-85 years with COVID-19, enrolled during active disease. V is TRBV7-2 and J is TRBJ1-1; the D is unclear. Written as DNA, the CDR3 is TGTGCCAGCAGCTTAGCGAGTAGGGAGGACACTGAAGCTTTCTTT. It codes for CASSLASREDTEAFF.